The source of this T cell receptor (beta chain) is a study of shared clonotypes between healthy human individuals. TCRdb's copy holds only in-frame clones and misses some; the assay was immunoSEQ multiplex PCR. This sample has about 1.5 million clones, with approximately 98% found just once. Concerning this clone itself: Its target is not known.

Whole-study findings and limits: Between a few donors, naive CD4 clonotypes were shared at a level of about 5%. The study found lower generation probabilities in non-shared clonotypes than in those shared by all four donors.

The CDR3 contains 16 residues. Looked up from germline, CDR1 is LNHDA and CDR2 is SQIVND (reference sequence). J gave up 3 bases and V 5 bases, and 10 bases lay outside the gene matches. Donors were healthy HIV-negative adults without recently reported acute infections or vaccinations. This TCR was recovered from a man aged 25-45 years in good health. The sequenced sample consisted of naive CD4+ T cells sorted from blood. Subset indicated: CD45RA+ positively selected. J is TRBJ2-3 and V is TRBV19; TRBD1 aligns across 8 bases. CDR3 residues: CASSSRGLEGTDTQYF. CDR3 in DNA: TGTGCCAGTAGTTCCAGGGGGCTCGAAGGTACAGATACGCAGTATTTT. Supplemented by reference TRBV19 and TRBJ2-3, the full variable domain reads DGGITQSPKYLFRKEGQNVTLSCEQNLNHDAMYWYRQDPGQGLRLIYYSQIVNDFQKGDIAEGYSVSREKKESFPLTVTSAQKNPTAFYLCASSSRGLEGTDTQYFGPGTRLTVL.